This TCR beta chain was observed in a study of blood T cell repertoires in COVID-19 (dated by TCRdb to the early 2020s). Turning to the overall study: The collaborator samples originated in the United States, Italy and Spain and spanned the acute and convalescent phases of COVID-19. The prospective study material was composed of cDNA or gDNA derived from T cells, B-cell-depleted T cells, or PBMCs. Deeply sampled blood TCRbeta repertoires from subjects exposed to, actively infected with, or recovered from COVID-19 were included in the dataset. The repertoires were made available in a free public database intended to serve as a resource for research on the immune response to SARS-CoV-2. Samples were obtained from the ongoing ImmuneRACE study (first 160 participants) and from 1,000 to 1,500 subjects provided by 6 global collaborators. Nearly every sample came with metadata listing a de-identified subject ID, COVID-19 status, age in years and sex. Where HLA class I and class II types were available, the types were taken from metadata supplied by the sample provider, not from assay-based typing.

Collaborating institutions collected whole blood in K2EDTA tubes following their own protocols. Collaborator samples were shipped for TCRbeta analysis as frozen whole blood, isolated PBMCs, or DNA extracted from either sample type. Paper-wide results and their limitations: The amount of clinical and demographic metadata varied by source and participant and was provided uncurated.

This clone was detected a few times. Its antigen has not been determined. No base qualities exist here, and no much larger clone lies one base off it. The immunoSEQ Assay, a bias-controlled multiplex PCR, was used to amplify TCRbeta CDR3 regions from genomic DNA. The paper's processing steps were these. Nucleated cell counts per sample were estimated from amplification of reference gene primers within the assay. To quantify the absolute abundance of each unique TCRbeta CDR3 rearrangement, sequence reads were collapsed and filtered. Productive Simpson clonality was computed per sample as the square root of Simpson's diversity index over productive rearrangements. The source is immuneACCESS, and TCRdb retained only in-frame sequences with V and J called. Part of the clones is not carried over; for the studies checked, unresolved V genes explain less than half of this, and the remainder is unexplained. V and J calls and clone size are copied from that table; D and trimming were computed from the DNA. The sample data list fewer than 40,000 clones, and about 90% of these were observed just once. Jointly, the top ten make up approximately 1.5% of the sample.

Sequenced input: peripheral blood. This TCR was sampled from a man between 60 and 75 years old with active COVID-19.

The CDR3 loop reads CASSLTTSGGVRTDTQYF. In nucleotides, the sequence is TGTGCCAGCAGCTTAACGACTAGCGGAGGTGTTCGTACAGATACGCAGTATTTT. The chain is made from TRBV7-3 and TRBJ2-3, with TRBD2 matching 9 junction bases. The junction shows trimming of 0 bases on V and 3 bases on J, and the gene matches do not reach 10 bases of it. The germline V gene encodes CDR1 SGHTA and CDR2 FQGTGA. There are 18 amino acids in the CDR3, from cysteine to phenylalanine inclusive. Only the CDR3 region is kept as DNA, spanning 54 bases read in frame from base 1.